These T cell receptor beta chains were read from a single sample in a study of T-cell memory formation after mild COVID-19. MiXCR was run by TCRdb on the 5' RACE reads, yielding one entry per CDR3 protein. The sample holds approximately 89,000 distinct CDR3 sequences, around a quarter seen once. What was sequenced was PBMCs or a T cell subset sorted from them (not recorded which). These receptors all stem from a man younger than 35 who had mild COVID-19 (a few samples of this study predate the infection). Cell type and time point are not known. Each CDR3 is given with its conserved first and last residue. The D gene is left open where the match is weak. Clone size is stated in some rows and not others, as once, few, many or a class when expanded.

clone_size d_call j_call v_call cdr3_nt cdr3_aa
- TRBD1 TRBJ2-7 TRBV7-3 TGTGCCAGCAGCCTCGGGACAGGGAGAGACAACGAGCAGTACTTC CASSLGTGRDNEQYF
- - TRBJ1-2 TRBV29-1 TGCAGCGTTCAAGGTGGGGGGAACATCTATGGCTACACCTTC CSVQGGGNIYGYTF
- - TRBJ2-1 TRBV3-1 TGTGCCAGCAGCCAAGTCGCGAAGGGGTCCTACAATGAGCAGTTCTTC CASSQVAKGSYNEQFF
- TRBD1 TRBJ2-1 TRBV7-2 TGTGCCAGCAGTCGATGGGACAGGGCACATGACAATGAGCAGTTCTTC CASSRWDRAHDNEQFF
- - TRBJ1-4 TRBV4-2 TGTGCCAGCAGCCAAGAAGTAGCGAATGAAAAACTGTTTTTT CASSQEVANEKLFF
- - TRBJ2-1 TRBV5-1 TGCGCCAGCAGGGCAGGGGGGTCCAATGAGCAGTTCTTC CASRAGGSNEQFF
few - TRBJ2-5 TRBV19 TGTGCCAGTAGTCGAAACCAGGGAAGAGAAATGATGGAGACCCAGTACTTC CASSRNQGREMMETQYF
few - TRBJ1-1 TRBV4-2 TGTGCCAGCAGCTCAAGGGGGGGAGGCACTGAAGCTTTCTTT CASSSRGGGTEAFF
- - TRBJ2-7 TRBV4-3 TGCGCCAGCAGCCCGGTAAAAGCCGGCGAGCAGTACTTC CASSPVKAGEQYF
few - TRBJ2-3 TRBV12-3/TRBV12-4 TGTGCCAGCAGTTTAGCGGAAACAGATACGCAGTATTTT CASSLAETDTQYF
- TRBD1 TRBJ1-1 TRBV7-9 TGTGCCAGCGACAGGGAGCTGAACACTGAAGCTTTCTTT CASDRELNTEAFF
- - TRBJ2-7 TRBV10-3 TGTGCCATACGGACAGGGACTACCTACGAGCAGTACTTC CAIRTGTTYEQYF
- - TRBJ2-5 TRBV11-2 TGTGCCAGCAGACAATTAGAGGAGACCCAGTACTTC CASRQLEETQYF
many TRBD2 TRBJ2-7 TRBV5-1 TGCGCCAGCCGGGGAGGGAACTACGAGCAGTACTTC CASRGGNYEQYF
few - TRBJ2-2 TRBV9 TGTGCCAGCAGCGTGCCGTCCCGAGAGGGCGACACCGGGGAGCTGTTTTTT CASSVPSREGDTGELFF
many - TRBJ1-6 TRBV7-2 TGTGCCAGCAGCTACCGACCTAATTCACCCCTCCACTTT CASSYRPNSPLHF
few TRBD2 TRBJ2-1 TRBV5-1 TGCGCCAGCAGCTTGGAGCTAGCGGGGGTAGGTGAGCAGTTCTTC CASSLELAGVGEQFF
- - TRBJ2-2 TRBV27 TGTGCCAGCAGTTCTCAGGGTATCACCGGGGAGCTGTTTTTT CASSSQGITGELFF
- TRBD1 TRBJ2-3 TRBV29-1 TGCAGCGTTAGCGGGACAGGGACCACAGATACGCAGTATTTT CSVSGTGTTDTQYF
few TRBD1 TRBJ1-1 TRBV19 TGTGCCAGTATTTATGGGCAGGGGGCAAGAACTGAAGCTTTCTTT CASIYGQGARTEAFF
- - TRBJ1-1 TRBV6-5 TGTGCCAGCAGTCTAATCACAGGGTCCCCTGAAGCTTTCTTT CASSLITGSPEAFF
few TRBD1 TRBJ2-7 TRBV12-3/TRBV12-4 TGTGCCAGCACCCCGACAGGGGGAGGCGAGCAGTACTTC CASTPTGGGEQYF
many - TRBJ2-3 TRBV6-2/TRBV6-3 TGTGCCAGCAGTCCCAGCGCAGGGTTCACAGATACGCAGTATTTT CASSPSAGFTDTQYF
once - TRBJ2-3 TRBV7-9 TGTGCCAGCAGCTTAGTGTTGTCCTATACGCAGTATTTT CASSLVLSYTQYF
few - TRBJ2-5 TRBV7-2 TGTGCCAGCGGTGGGGACCCAGGTTATGAGACCCAGTACTTC CASGGDPGYETQYF
- - TRBJ2-2 TRBV6-6 TGTGCCAGCAGGTGGGAAGGGGAGAACACCGGGGAGCTGTTTTTT CASRWEGENTGELFF
few - TRBJ1-2 TRBV29-1 TGCAGCGTTGACCAAATGGGGTTGTCCTCCTATGGCTACACCTTC CSVDQMGLSSYGYTF
- - TRBJ2-3 TRBV7-2 TGTGCCAGCAGCTCTCTAGGTCCGACAGATACGCAGTATTTT CASSSLGPTDTQYF
few - TRBJ2-5 TRBV5-1 TGCGCCAGCAGCTCCAGGACAGATCAAGAGACCCAGTACTTC CASSSRTDQETQYF
- - TRBJ2-2 TRBV9 TGTGCCAGCAGTACCGGGACGGTGAACACCGGGGAGCTGTTTTTT CASSTGTVNTGELFF
few - TRBJ1-5 TRBV7-2 TGTGCCAGCAGCTTAGCCGGGCGGCTTAGCAATCAGCCCCAGCATTTT CASSLAGRLSNQPQHF
- - TRBJ2-4 TRBV6-6 TGTGCCAGCAGTTACGCCAGGGGGGGAGCCAAAAACATTCAGTACTTC CASSYARGGAKNIQYF
- - TRBJ2-3 TRBV6-2/TRBV6-3 TGTGCCAGCAGCGAGCAGGGGACACGCACAGATACGCAGTATTTT CASSEQGTRTDTQYF
- TRBD1 TRBJ2-1 TRBV5-1 TGCGCCAGCAGCACCGGGACAGGGGGTCCTAAAGAGCAGTTCTTC CASSTGTGGPKEQFF
few - TRBJ2-2 TRBV7-9 TGTGCCAGCAGCTTATTATTAGCTGAAGACACCGGGGAGCTGTTTTTT CASSLLLAEDTGELFF
few - TRBJ2-2 TRBV7-9 TGTGCCAGCATTAATCCGGGACATCCCACCGGGGAGCTGTTTTTT CASINPGHPTGELFF
- - TRBJ2-3 TRBV11-2 TGTGCCAGCAGCTTAGGAGCGGACAGCACAGATACGCAGTATTTT CASSLGADSTDTQYF